The entry that follows covers one T cell receptor (beta chain) sequence. The target antigen is unknown. The data stem from a study of cytomegalovirus exposure and HLA in healthy donors. PCR involved 60 Vbeta and 13 Jbeta primers. The data were produced by immunoSEQ multiplex PCR, yet TCRdb's version contains in-frame clones alone and is incomplete. The table shows 130,000 or so clones, with about 76% occurring only once. Study-wide points: Relative to equally common others, HLA-associated TCR beta chains showed greater clonal expansion in a later analysis.

The clonotype was recovered from a middle-aged woman in good health and CMV-seronegative. The material sequenced was PBMCs.

This CDR3 is CAWDRDNQPQHF. As DNA, the CDR3 is TGTGCCTGGGACAGGGACAATCAGCCCCAGCATTTT. The rearrangement uses TRBV30 and TRBJ1-5, with 7 positions matching TRBD1. The CDR3 sequence is 12 residues long. V shed 5 bases and J 3 bases; nucleotides not matched to a gene: 1. Germline V gene data show CDR1 as GTSNPN and CDR2 as SVGIG (reference sequence).